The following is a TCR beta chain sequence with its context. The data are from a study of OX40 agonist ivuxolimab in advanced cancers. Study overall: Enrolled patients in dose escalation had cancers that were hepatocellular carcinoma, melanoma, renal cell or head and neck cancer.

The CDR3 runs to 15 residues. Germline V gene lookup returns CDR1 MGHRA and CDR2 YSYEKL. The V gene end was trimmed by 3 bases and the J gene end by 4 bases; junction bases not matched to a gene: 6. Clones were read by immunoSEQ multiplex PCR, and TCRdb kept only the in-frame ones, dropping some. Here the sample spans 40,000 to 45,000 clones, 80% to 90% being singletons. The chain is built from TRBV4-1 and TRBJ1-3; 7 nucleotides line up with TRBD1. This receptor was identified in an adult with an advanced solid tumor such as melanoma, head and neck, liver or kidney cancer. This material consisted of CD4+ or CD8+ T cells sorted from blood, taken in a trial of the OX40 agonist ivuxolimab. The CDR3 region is CASSQYRGPGNTIYF. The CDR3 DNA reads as TGCGCCAGCAGCCAGTACAGGGGACCGGGAAACACCATATATTTT.